Listed here are 16 T cell receptor beta chains from one sample, sequenced in a study of PD-1 blockade in classical Hodgkin lymphoma. Brentuximab vedotin exposure varied among the patients, all of whom had relapsed after autologous stem cell transplantation. TCRdb keeps only in-frame clones here, not all; method: immunoSEQ multiplex PCR. The sample shows around 8,000 clones, approximately 79% of them seen only once. This material consisted of peripheral blood mononuclear cells (PBMCs), taken at baseline. Receptors were obtained from a human donor with classical Hodgkin lymphoma.

The chain uses TRBV27 and TRBJ1-2; TRBD1 matches at 8 bases. The germline V gene has CDR1 MNHEY and CDR2 SMNVEV (reference sequence). V trimming: 2 bases; J trimming: 8 bases; junction bases outside the gene matches: 4. CDR3 length: 13 amino acids. DNA of the CDR3: TGTGCCAGCAGTTTACAGGGGGCGGGAGGCTACACCTTC. It is translated as CASSLQGAGGYTF.

The rearrangement links TRBV6-5 to TRBJ2-5; possible D gene TRBD1, 5 bases. Looked up from germline, CDR1 is MNHEY and CDR2 is SVGAGI. The CDR3 has 15 amino acids. V was clipped by 2 bases and J by 2 bases, with 12 bases between them. CDR3 sequence: CASSYGALVQETQYF. The CDR3 DNA sequence: TGTGCCAGCAGTTACGGGGCCTTAGTACAAGAGACCCAGTACTTC.

The chain is built from TRBV9 and TRBJ2-1; D assignment may be TRBD1 or TRBD2 (5 bases each). Germline lookup yields CDR1 SGDLS and CDR2 YYNGEE. The CDR3 contains 15 residues. Trimming stripped 0 bases from V and 0 bases from J, with 7 bases between. CDR3: CASSVDGTSYNEQFF. The CDR3 DNA is TGTGCCAGCAGCGTAGATGGGACCTCCTACAATGAGCAGTTCTTC.

The V gene is TRBV9, the J gene TRBJ2-2; 9 nucleotides match TRBD2. V lost 4 bases, J lost 4 bases, and 5 bases stayed unmatched. Germline V gives CDR1 SGDLS, CDR2 YYNGEE. The CDR3 has 15 amino acids. CDR3 DNA sequence: TGTGCCAGCAGCTGGACTAGCGATGGCACCGGGGAGCTGTTTTTT. Amino acids: CASSWTSDGTGELFF.

The chain is built from TRBV7-9 and TRBJ2-7; 15 bases are a match to TRBD2. CDR1 SEHNR and CDR2 FQNEAQ come from the germline V gene (reference sequence). CDR3 length equals 19 residues. The V gene end was trimmed by 5 bases and the J gene end by 1 base; junction bases not matched to a gene: 12. The CDR3 here is CASSPPWTSGRALSYEQYF. DNA of the CDR3: TGTGCCAGCAGCCCCCCTTGGACTAGCGGGAGGGCCCTATCCTACGAGCAGTACTTC.

V gene TRBV27 combines with J gene TRBJ1-2, with D perhaps TRBD1 (6 bases). The CDR3 loop spans 14 amino acids. Germline CDR1 MNHEY, CDR2 SMNVEV (reference sequence). V lost 5 bases to trimming and J lost 8 bases, with 18 bases between them. CDR3 bases: TGTGCCAGCAGTCCGGGACACTTGCCGGGGGGCTACACCTTC. Translated, it gives CASSPGHLPGGYTF.

The chain couples TRBV5-6 to TRBJ2-1; D might be TRBD1 (5 bases). The CDR3 runs to 13 residues. The V and J ends lost 4 bases and 10 bases respectively, with 15 bases between them. The germline gives CDR1 SGHDT, CDR2 YYEEEE. The CDR3 spells CASSPSGLGEQFF. CDR3 coding DNA: TGTGCCAGCAGCCCTTCAGGGCTGGGGGAGCAGTTCTTC.

The chain has TRBV7-8 and TRBJ1-6; D is ambiguous. The germline V gene encodes CDR1 SGHVS and CDR2 FQNEAQ. CDR3 size: 16 residues. V shed 6 bases and J shed 7 bases, with 19 bases lying between them. The CDR3 sequence: CASSPFDRGYNSPLHF. The CDR3 nucleotides read TGTGCCAGCAGTCCATTCGACCGCGGATACAATTCACCCCTCCACTTT.

The chain has TRBV30 and TRBJ2-1; D uncertain. There are 14 residues in the CDR3. In germline, CDR1 is GTSNPN, CDR2 SVGIG (reference sequence). The V and J ends lost 3 bases and 2 bases respectively, with 11 bases between them. The CDR3 coding sequence is TGTGCCTGGAGGCAGAAGGTGGCCTACAATGAGCAGTTCTTC. The encoded protein is CAWRQKVAYNEQFF.

In this sample, this clone turned up a few times. This chain links TRBV28 with TRBJ2-5; 7 bases are shared with TRBD2. The germline CDR1 and CDR2 sequences are MDHEN and SYDVKM. J lost 5 bases, V lost 6 bases, and 12 bases had no gene match. CDR3 length equals 15 residues. In nucleotides, the CDR3 is TGTGCCAGCAGAACCTTATTGGGTAGCGGGGAGACCCAGTACTTC. It translates to CASRTLLGSGETQYF.

This chain joins TRBV4-2 and TRBJ2-3; D remains ambiguous. Germline V lookup: CDR1 LGHNA, CDR2 YNFKEQ. This CDR3 comprises 15 residues. Trimming pared 0 bases from V and 2 bases from J, leaving 9 bases between. CDR3: CASSQDLGNTDTQYF. The CDR3 DNA is TGTGCCAGCAGCCAAGATTTAGGAAACACAGATACGCAGTATTTT.

This sequence joins TRBV4-1 and TRBJ2-1, with a weak D call TRBD2 (6 bases). V gave up 4 bases and J gave up 7 bases, with 11 bases separating them. The CDR3 extends over 13 amino acids. Germline V gives CDR1 MGHRA, CDR2 YSYEKL. CDR3 region: CASSPEGSNEQFF. The CDR3 nucleotides are TGCGCCAGCAGCCCGGAGGGGTCGAATGAGCAGTTCTTC.

The chain carries TRBV4-1 and TRBJ1-5; TRBD1 is a possible D gene (5 bases). Trimming removed 4 bases at V and 1 base at J, with 17 bases between. There are 17 residues in the CDR3. Germline-derived CDR1 and CDR2 are MGHRA and YSYEKL. The CDR3 nucleotides read TGCGCCAGCAGCCCCTCGGTAGGGGAACGGAGCAATCAGCCCCAGCATTTT. Its protein product is CASSPSVGERSNQPQHF.

The chain links TRBV27 to TRBJ1-1, with 7 bases fitting TRBD1. The junction had 16 bases not matched to a gene; V was cut back by 6 bases and J by 0 bases. CDR1 is MNHEY, CDR2 SMNVEV, per germline (reference sequence). The CDR3 consists of 18 residues. CDR3 sequence: CASSLRSFNRGMNTEAFF. CDR3 nucleotides: TGTGCCAGCAGCCTTCGCTCGTTTAACAGGGGCATGAACACTGAAGCTTTCTTT.

This sequence joins TRBV10-3 and TRBJ2-1, with 10 positions matching TRBD2. With V trimmed by 2 bases and J by 7 bases, 8 bases remained unmatched. CDR3 length equals 16 residues. Germline V gene lookup returns CDR1 ENHRY and CDR2 SYGVKD. In nucleotides, the CDR3 is TGTGCCATCAGTGAGGGACTAGCGGACCTTAGAAATGAGCAGTTCTTC. Protein product: CAISEGLADLRNEQFF.

V and J are TRBV4-1 and TRBJ2-7; tentative D call: TRBD1 (5 bases). The length of the CDR3 is 15 residues. Germline V gene sequence: CDR1 MGHRA, CDR2 YSYEKL. V gave up 1 base and J gave up 4 bases, with 14 bases separating them. In DNA, the CDR3 is TGCGCCAGCAGCCAAGGCAGGGTAGATGCTTACGAGCAGTACTTC. Protein product: CASSQGRVDAYEQYF.